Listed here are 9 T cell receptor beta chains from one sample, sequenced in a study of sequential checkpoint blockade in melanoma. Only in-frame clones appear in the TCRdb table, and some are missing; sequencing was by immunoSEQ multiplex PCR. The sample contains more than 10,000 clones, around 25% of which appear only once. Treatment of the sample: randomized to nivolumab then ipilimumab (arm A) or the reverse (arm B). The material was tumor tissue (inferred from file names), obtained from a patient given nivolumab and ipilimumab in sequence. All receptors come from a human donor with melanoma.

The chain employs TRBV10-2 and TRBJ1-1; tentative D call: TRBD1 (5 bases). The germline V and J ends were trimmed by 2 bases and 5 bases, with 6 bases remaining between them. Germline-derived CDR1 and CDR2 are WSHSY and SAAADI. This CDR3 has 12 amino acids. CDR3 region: CASSEGATEAFF. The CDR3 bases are TGCGCCAGCAGTGAGGGGGCTACTGAAGCTTTCTTT.

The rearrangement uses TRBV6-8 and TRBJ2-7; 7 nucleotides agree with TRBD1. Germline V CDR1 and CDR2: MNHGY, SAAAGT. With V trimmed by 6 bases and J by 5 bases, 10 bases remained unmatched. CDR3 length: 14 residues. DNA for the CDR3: TGTGCCAGCAGCCTGAAGGGGGCTTTGGACGAGCAGTACTTC. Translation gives CASSLKGALDEQYF.

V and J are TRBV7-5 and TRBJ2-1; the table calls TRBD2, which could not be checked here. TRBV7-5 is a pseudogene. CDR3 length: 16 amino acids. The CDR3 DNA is TGTGCCAGCAGCTCGAAAATGGAGGTAGTCCGTAATGAGCAGTTCTTC. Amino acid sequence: CASSSKMEVVRNEQFF.

As DNA, the CDR3 is TGTGCCAGCAGCTCCGGACAGGTCTCTCAGCCCCAGCATTTT. This sequence encodes CASSSGQVSQPQHF. The chain has TRBV11-3 and TRBJ1-5; TRBD1 aligns across 7 bases. There are 14 residues in the CDR3. J lost 6 bases, V lost 4 bases, and 6 bases had no gene match. Germline V gene data show CDR1 as SGHNT and CDR2 as YENEEA. The full variable domain, its missing parts supplied by reference TRBV11-3 and TRBJ1-5, is EAGVVQSPRYKIIEKKQPVAFWCNPISGHNTLYWYLQNLGQGPELLIRYENEEAVDDSQLPKDRFSAERLKGVDSTLKIQPAELGDSAVYLCASSSGQVSQPQHFGDGTRLSIL.

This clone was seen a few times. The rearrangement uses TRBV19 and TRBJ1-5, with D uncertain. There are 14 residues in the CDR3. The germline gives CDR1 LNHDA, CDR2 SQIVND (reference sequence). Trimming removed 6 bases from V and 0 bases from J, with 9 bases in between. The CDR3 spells CASRREGSNQPQHF. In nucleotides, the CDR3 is TGTGCCAGTAGACGGGAGGGTAGCAATCAGCCCCAGCATTTT.

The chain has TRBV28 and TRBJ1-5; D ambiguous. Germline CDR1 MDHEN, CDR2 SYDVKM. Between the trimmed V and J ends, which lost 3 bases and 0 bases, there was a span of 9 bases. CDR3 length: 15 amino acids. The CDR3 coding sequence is TGTGCCAGCAGTTTTGTAGCGCATAGCAATCAGCCCCAGCATTTT. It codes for CASSFVAHSNQPQHF.

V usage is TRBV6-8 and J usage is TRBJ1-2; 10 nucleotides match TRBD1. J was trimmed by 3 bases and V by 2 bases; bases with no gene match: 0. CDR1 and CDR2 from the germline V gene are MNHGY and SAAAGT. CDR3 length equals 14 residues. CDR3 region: CASSYGTGDYGYTF. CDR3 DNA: TGTGCCAGCAGTTACGGGACAGGGGACTATGGCTACACCTTC.

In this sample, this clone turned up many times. The CDR3 loop is CASSLMTSGRGGTQYF. CDR3 nucleotides: TGTGCCAGCAGCTTAATGACTAGCGGGAGGGGAGGGACCCAGTACTTC. This chain links TRBV6-8 with TRBJ2-5, with 14 bases matching TRBD2. Germline CDR1 MNHGY, CDR2 SAAAGT. The trim removed 6 bases at V and 7 bases at J, leaving 10 bases unmatched. The CDR3 has 16 amino acids.

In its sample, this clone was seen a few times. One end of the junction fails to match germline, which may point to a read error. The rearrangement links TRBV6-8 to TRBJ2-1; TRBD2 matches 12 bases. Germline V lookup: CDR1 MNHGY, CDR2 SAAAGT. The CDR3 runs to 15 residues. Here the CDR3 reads CAISVVLAGGREQFF. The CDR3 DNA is TGTGCCATCAGTGTGGTGCTAGCGGGAGGGCGGGAGCAGTTCTTC.